The present TCR beta chain was sequenced within a study of cytomegalovirus exposure and HLA in healthy donors. Overall study: Earlier, 90 million to 140 million unique TCR beta sequences were recovered from about 170 million T cells by an analysis. Some 85 million unique TCRs from HLA-typed donors were held in an early data release. Most donors, roughly 77% of approximately 400 genotyped, fell in the Caucasian-associated ancestry cluster. Study-wide findings and caveats: Across donors, most TCRs were seen rarely, yet some public ones were widespread.

The junction had 8 bases not matched to a gene; V was cut back by 0 bases and J by 7 bases. CDR1 is GTSNPN and CDR2 is SVGIG in the germline V gene (reference sequence). The CDR3 covers 15 residues. Comments on this clone: Its antigen is currently unknown.

The PCR contained 60 Vbeta and 13 Jbeta primers. The assay was immunoSEQ multiplex PCR, and TCRdb's table has in-frame clones only and misses some. The sample records some 97,000 clones, 60% to 80% being singletons. The receptor's source is a woman under 30 in good health and CMV-seropositive. Input material: PBMCs. V and J are TRBV30 and TRBJ2-1; 8 nucleotides line up with TRBD2. CDR3: CAWSVTSGRLNEQFF. Here the CDR3 DNA reads TGTGCCTGGAGTGTAACGAGCGGGAGACTAAATGAGCAGTTCTTC.